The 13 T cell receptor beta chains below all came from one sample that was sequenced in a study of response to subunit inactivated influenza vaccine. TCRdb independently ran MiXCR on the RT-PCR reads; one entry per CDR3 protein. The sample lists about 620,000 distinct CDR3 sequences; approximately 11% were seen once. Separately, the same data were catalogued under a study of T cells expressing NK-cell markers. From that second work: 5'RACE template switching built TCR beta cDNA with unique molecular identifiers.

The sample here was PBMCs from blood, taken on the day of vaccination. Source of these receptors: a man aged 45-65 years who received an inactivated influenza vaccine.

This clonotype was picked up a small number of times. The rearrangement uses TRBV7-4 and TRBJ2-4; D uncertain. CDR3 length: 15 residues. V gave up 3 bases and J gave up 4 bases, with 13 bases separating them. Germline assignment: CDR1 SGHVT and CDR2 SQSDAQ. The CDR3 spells CASSFLNRDKNIQYF. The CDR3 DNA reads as TGTGCCAGCAGCTTTCTGAACAGAGATAAAAACATTCAGTACTTC.

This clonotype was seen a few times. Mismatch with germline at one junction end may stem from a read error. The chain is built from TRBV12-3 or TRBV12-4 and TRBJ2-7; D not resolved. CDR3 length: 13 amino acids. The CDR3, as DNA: TGTGCCAGCAGTTTAAGAGGCTCCGACGAGCAGTACTTC. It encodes CASSLRGSDEQYF.

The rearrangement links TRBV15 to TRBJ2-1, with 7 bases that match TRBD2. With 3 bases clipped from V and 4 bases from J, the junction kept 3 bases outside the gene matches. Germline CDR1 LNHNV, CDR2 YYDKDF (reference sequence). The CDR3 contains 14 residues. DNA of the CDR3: TGTGCCACCAGCAGTAATAGCGGGTACAATGAGCAGTTCTTC. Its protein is CATSSNSGYNEQFF.

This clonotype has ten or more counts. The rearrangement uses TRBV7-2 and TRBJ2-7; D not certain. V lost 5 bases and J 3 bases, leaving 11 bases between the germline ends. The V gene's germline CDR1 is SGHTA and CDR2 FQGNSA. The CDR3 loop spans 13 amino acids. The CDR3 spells CASSPRSSYEQYF. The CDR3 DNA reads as TGTGCCAGCAGCCCCCGTAGCAGCTACGAGCAGTACTTC. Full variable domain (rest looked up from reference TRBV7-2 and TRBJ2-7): GAGVSQSPSNKVTEKGKDVELRCDPISGHTALYWYRQSLGQGLEFLIYFQGNSAPDKSGLPSDRFSAERTGGSVSTLTIQRTQQEDSAVYLCASSPRSSYEQYFGPGTRLTVT.

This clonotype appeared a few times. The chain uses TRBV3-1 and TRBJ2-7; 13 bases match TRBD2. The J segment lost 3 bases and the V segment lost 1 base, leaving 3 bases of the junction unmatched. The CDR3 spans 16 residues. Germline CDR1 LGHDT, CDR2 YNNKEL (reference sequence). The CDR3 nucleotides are TGTGCCAGCAGCCAAGCGGGACTAGCGGGAATCTACGAGCAGTACTTC. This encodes CASSQAGLAGIYEQYF.

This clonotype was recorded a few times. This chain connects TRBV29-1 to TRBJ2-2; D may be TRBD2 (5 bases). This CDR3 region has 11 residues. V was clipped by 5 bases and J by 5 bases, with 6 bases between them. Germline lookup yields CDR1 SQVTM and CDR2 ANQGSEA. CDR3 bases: TGCAGCGTTATAGCGACCGGGGAGCTGTTTTTT. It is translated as CSVIATGELFF.

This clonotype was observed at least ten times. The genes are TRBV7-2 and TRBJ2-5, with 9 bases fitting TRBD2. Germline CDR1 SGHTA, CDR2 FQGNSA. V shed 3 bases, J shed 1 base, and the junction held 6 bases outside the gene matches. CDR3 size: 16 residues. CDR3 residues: CASSLSKAGGQETQYF. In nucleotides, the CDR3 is TGTGCCAGCAGCTTGTCTAAAGCGGGGGGCCAAGAGACCCAGTACTTC. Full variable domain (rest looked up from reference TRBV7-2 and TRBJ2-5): GAGVSQSPSNKVTEKGKDVELRCDPISGHTALYWYRQSLGQGLEFLIYFQGNSAPDKSGLPSDRFSAERTGGSVSTLTIQRTQQEDSAVYLCASSLSKAGGQETQYFGPGTRLLVL.

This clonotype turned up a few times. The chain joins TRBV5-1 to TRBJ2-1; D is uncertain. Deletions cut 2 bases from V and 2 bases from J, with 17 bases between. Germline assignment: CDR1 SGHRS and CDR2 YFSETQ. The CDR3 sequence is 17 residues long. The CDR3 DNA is TGCGCCAGCAGCTTCTTACTGTCCGCGAGCACCTACAATGAGCAGTTCTTC. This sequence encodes CASSFLLSASTYNEQFF.

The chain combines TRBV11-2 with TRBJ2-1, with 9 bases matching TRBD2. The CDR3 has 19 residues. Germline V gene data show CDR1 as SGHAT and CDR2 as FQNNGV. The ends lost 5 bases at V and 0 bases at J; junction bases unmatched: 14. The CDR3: CASSPSSAGGLGSYNEQFF. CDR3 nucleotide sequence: TGTGCCAGCAGCCCGTCATCAGCGGGAGGTTTGGGCTCCTACAATGAGCAGTTCTTC.

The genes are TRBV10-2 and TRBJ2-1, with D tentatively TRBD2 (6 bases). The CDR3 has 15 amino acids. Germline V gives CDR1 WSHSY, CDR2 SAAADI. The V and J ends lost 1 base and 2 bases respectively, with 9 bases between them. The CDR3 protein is CASSEWGLAYNEQFF. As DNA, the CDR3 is TGCGCCAGCAGTGAGTGGGGACTCGCCTACAATGAGCAGTTCTTC.

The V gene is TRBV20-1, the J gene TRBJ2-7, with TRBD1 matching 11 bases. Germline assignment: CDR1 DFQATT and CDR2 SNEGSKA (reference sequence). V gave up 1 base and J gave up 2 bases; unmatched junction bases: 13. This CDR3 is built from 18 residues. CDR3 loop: CSARVGFKPGQGAYEQYF. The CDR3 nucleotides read TGCAGTGCTAGAGTAGGGTTCAAACCGGGACAGGGGGCCTACGAGCAGTACTTC.

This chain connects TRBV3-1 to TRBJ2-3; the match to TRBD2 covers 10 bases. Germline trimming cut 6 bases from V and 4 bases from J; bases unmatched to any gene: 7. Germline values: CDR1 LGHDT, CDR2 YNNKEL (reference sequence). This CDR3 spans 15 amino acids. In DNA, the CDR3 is TGTGCCAGCAGTCTTCCAGCGGGGGGGTCAGATACGCAGTATTTT. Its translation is CASSLPAGGSDTQYF.

The CDR3 nucleotides are TGTGCCAGCAGCCCCTATACTCACAAAGATGGTACGCAGTATTTT. Protein sequence: CASSPYTHKDGTQYF. The chain links TRBV7-9 to TRBJ2-3; D call uncertain. The CDR3 is made up of 15 amino acids. Trimming removed 5 bases from V and 8 bases from J, with 20 bases in between. Looked up from germline, CDR1 is SEHNR and CDR2 is FQNEAQ (reference sequence).